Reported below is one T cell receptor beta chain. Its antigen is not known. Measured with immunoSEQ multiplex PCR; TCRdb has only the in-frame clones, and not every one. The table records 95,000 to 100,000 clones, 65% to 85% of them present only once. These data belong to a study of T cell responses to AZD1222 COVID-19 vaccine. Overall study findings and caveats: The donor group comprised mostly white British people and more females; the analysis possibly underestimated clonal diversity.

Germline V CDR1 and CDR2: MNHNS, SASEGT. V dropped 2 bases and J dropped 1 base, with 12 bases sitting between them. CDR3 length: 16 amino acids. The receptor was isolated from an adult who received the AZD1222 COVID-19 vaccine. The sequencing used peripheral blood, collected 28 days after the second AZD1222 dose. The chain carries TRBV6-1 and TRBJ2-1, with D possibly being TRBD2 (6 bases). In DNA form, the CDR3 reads TGTGCCAGCAGTGAACGTATACGGGGGTCCTACAATGAGCAGTTCTTC. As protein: CASSERIRGSYNEQFF.